The T cell receptor (beta chain) described here comes from a study of blood T cell repertoires in COVID-19. Study overall: Spain, Italy and the United States supplied samples that represented acute and convalescent COVID-19.

The CDR3 is made up of 13 amino acids. The V end lost 5 bases, the J end lost 4 bases, and 11 bases lay between the germline ends. Looked up from germline, CDR1 is SNHLY and CDR2 is FYNNEI. Sequencing used immunoSEQ multiplex PCR; TCRdb keeps in-frame clones, though not all of them. The repertoire holds approximately 240,000 clones, with around nine tenths as singletons. This sequence originates from a woman aged 18-29 years who had recovered from COVID-19. This chain joins TRBV2 and TRBJ1-2; D is unclear. Sequenced material: PBMCs or T cells enriched from blood (not recorded which). The CDR3 DNA is TGTGCCAGCAGTCCGGGATCAGTCTATGGCTACACCTTC. Protein sequence: CASSPGSVYGYTF.